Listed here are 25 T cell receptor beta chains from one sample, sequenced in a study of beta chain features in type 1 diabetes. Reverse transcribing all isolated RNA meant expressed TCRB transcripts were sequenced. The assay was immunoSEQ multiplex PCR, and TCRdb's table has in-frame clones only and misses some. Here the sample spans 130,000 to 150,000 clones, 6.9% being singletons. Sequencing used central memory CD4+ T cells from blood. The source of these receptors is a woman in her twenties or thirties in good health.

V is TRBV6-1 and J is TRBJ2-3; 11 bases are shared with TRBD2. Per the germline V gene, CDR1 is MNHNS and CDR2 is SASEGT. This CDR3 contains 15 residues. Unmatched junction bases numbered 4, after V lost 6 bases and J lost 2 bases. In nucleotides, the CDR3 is TGTGCCAGCAGCGGGACTAGCGGAGCCACAGATACGCAGTATTTT. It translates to CASSGTSGATDTQYF.

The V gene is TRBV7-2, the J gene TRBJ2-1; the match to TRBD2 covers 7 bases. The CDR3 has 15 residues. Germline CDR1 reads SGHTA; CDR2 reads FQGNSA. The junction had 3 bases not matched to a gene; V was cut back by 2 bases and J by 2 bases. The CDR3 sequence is CASSLTSGTYNEQFF. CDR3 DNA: TGTGCCAGCAGCTTAACGAGCGGGACCTACAATGAGCAGTTCTTC.

CDR3 amino acids: CATSRGWTTDNYGYTF. For the CDR3, the DNA is TGTGCCACCAGCAGAGGATGGACAACCGATAACTATGGCTACACCTTC. The rearrangement links TRBV15 to TRBJ1-2, with D tentatively TRBD1 (5 bases). Per germline, CDR1 LNHNV and CDR2 YYDKDF (reference sequence). The CDR3 loop spans 16 amino acids. The V gene lost 1 base and the J gene lost 1 base, with 13 bases spanning the gap.

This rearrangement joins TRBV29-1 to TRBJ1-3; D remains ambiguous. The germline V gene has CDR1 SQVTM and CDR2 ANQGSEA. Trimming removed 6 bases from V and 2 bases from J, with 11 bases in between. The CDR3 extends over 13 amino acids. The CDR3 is CSVRSDTGNTIYF. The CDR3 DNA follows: TGCAGCGTGAGATCCGACACTGGAAACACCATATATTTT.

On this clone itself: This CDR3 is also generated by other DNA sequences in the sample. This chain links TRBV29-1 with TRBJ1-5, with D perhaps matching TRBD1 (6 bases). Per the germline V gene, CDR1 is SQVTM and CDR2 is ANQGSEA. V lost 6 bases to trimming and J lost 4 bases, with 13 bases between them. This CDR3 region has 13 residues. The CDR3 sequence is CSVRDNLNQPQHF. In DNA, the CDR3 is TGCAGCGTCCGGGACAATCTTAATCAGCCCCAGCATTTT.

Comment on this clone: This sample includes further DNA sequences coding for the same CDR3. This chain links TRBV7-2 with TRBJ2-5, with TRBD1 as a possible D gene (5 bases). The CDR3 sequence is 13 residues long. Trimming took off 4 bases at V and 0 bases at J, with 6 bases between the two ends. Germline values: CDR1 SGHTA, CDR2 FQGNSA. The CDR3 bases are TGTGCCAGCAGCTCAGGGTACCAAGAGACCCAGTACTTC. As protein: CASSSGYQETQYF. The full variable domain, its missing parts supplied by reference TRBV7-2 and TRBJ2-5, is GAGVSQSPSNKVTEKGKDVELRCDPISGHTALYWYRQSLGQGLEFLIYFQGNSAPDKSGLPSDRFSAERTGGSVSTLTIQRTQQEDSAVYLCASSSGYQETQYFGPGTRLLVL.

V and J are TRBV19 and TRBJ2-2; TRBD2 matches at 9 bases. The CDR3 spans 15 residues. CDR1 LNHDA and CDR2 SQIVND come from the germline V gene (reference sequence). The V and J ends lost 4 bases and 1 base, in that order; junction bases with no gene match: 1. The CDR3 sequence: CASSRREGNTGELFF. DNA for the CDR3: TGTGCCAGTAGTAGGCGGGAGGGGAACACCGGGGAGCTGTTTTTT.

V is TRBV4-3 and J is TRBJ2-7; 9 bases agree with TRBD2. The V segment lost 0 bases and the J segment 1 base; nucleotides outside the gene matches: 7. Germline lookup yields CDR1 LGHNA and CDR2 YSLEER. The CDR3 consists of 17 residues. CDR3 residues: CASSQELAGLDSYEQYF. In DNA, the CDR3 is TGCGCCAGCAGCCAAGAACTAGCGGGCCTCGATTCCTACGAGCAGTACTTC.

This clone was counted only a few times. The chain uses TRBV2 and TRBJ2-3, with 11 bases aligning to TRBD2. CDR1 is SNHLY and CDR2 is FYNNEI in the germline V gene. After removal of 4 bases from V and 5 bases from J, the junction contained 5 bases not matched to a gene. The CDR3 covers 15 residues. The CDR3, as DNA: TGTGCCAGCAGTGGGTCCGGGACTAGCGGAGATACGCAGTATTTT. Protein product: CASSGSGTSGDTQYF.

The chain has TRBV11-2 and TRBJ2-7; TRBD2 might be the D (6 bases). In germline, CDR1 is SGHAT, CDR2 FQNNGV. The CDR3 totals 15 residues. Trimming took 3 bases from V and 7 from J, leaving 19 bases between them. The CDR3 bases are TGTGCCAGCAGCTTTGCCCTAGCGCCAACGGGGGAGCAGTACTTC. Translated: CASSFALAPTGEQYF.

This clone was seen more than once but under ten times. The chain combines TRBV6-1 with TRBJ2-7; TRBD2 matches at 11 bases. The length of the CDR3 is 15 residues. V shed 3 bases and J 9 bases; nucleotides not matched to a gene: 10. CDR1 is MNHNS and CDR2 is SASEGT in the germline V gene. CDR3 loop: CASSDPKGLADTQYF. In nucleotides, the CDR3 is TGTGCCAGCAGTGATCCGAAGGGACTAGCGGACACGCAGTACTTC.

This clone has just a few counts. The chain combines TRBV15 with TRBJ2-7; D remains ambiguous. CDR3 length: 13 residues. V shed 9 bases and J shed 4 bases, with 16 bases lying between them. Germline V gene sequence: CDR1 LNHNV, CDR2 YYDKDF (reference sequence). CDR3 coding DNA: TGTGCCACGAGGCAACCTTCCAGATACGAGCAGTACTTC. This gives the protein CATRQPSRYEQYF.

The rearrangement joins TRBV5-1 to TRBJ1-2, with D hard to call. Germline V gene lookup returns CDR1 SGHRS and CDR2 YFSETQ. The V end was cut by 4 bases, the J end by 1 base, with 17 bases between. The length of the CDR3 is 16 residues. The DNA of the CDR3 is TGCGCCAGCAGCGACGGAGCTTCGGTCCTTAACTATGGCTACACCTTC. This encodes CASSDGASVLNYGYTF. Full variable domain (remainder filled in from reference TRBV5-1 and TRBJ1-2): KAGVTQTPRYLIKTRGQQVTLSCSPISGHRSVSWYQQTPGQGLQFLFEYFSETQRNKGNFPGRFSGRQFSNSRSEMNVSTLELGDSALYLCASSDGASVLNYGYTFGSGTRLTVV.

CDR3 sequence (DNA): TGTGCCAGCAGCGTGGACAGGGGGCGCACCTACGAGCAGTACTTC. Protein sequence: CASSVDRGRTYEQYF. The V call is TRBV2, the J call TRBJ2-7; TRBD1 matches at 11 bases. The J segment lost 2 bases and the V segment lost 6 bases, leaving 6 bases of the junction unmatched. The CDR3 sequence is 15 residues long. Germline V lookup: CDR1 SNHLY, CDR2 FYNNEI.

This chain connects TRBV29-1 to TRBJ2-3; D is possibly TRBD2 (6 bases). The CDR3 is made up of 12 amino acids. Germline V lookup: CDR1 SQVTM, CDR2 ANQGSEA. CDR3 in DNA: TGCAGTGCTAGAGTACGGGAGGATACGCAGTATTTT. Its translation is CSARVREDTQYF.

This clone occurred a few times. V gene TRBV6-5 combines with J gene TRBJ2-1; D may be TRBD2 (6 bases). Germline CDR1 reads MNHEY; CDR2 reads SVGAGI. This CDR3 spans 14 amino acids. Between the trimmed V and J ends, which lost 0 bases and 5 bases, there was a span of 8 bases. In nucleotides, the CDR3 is TGTGCCAGCAGTTACTCGGGGGGAGACAATGAGCAGTTCTTC. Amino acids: CASSYSGGDNEQFF.

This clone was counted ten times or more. CDR3 nucleotides: TGTGCCAGCAGTCCGTCTACGGGGTCTGCCATTCAGTACTTC. It is translated as CASSPSTGSAIQYF. This chain uses TRBV28 with TRBJ2-4; the D gene is possibly TRBD2 (5 bases). Deletions cut 5 bases from V and 9 bases from J, with 17 bases between. Germline CDR1 is MDHEN and CDR2 is SYDVKM. The CDR3 extends over 14 amino acids.

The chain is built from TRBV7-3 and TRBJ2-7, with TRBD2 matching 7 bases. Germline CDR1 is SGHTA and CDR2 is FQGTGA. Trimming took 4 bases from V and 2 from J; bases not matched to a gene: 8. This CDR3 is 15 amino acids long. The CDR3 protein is CASSSSGIGTYEQYF. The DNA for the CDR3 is TGTGCCAGCAGCTCAAGCGGGATTGGGACCTACGAGCAGTACTTC.

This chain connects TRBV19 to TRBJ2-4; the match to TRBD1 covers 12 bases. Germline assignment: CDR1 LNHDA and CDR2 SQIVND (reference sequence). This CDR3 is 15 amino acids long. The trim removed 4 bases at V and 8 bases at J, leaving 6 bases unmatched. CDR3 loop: CASSTGQGAWDIQYF. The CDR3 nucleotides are TGTGCCAGTAGTACGGGACAGGGGGCTTGGGACATTCAGTACTTC.

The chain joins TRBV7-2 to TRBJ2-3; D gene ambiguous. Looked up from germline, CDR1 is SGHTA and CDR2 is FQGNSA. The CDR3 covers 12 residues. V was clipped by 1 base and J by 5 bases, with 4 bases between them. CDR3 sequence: CASSLGEDTQYF. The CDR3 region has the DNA TGTGCCAGCAGCTTAGGCGAAGATACGCAGTATTTT.

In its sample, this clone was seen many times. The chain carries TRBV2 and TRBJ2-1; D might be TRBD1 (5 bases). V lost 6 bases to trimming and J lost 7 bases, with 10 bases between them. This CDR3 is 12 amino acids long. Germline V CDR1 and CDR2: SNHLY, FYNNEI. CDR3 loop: CASSVDRNEQFF. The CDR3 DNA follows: TGTGCCAGCAGCGTAGACAGAAATGAGCAGTTCTTC.

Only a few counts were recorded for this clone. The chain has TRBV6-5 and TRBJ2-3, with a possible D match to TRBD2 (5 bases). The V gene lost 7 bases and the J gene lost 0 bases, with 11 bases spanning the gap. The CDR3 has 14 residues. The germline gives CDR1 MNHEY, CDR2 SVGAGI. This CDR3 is CASTLGGSTDTQYF. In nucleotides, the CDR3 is TGTGCCAGCACCCTCGGCGGGAGCACAGATACGCAGTATTTT.

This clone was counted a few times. The CDR3 sequence is CASSFNRKETQYF. The CDR3 coding sequence is TGTGCCAGCAGCTTTAACAGAAAAGAGACCCAGTACTTC. The rearrangement joins TRBV5-6 to TRBJ2-5, with D hard to call. V was pared by 2 bases and J by 3 bases, with 8 bases between. The V gene's germline CDR1 is SGHDT and CDR2 YYEEEE. The CDR3 has 13 residues.

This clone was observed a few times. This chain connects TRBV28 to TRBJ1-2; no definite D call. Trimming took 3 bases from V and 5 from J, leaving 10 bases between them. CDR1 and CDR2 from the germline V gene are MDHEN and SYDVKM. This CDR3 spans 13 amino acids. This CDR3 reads CASSLRAGYGYTF. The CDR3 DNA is TGTGCCAGCAGTTTGAGGGCAGGATATGGCTACACCTTC.

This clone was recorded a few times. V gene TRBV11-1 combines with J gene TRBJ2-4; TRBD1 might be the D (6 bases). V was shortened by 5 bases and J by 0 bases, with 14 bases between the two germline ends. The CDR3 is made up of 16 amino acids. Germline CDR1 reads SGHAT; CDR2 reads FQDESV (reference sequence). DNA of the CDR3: TGTGCCAGCAGCATGGGGGACACCTTAGCCAAAAACATTCAGTACTTC. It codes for CASSMGDTLAKNIQYF.